The source of this T cell receptor (beta chain) is a study of blood T cell repertoires in COVID-19. Study context: Material from acute and convalescent COVID-19 was sourced from the United States, Italy and Spain. T cells, B-cell-depleted T cells, or PBMCs provided the cDNA or gDNA that served as material.

V lost 4 bases to trimming and J lost 7 bases, with 11 bases between them. CDR1 SGHTA and CDR2 FQGNSA come from the germline V gene. The CDR3 extends over 14 amino acids. Sequenced by immunoSEQ multiplex PCR; TCRdb stores in-frame clones only, minus some. The data show about 260,000 clones, 86% seen once. This receptor was obtained from a man aged 35 to 55 who had recovered from COVID-19. V is TRBV7-2 and J is TRBJ1-6; D is undetermined. Sample: peripheral blood. The CDR3 nucleotides read TGTGCCAGCAGCTACCAAGGGAGAAATTCACCCCTCCACTTT. Its translation: CASSYQGRNSPLHF.